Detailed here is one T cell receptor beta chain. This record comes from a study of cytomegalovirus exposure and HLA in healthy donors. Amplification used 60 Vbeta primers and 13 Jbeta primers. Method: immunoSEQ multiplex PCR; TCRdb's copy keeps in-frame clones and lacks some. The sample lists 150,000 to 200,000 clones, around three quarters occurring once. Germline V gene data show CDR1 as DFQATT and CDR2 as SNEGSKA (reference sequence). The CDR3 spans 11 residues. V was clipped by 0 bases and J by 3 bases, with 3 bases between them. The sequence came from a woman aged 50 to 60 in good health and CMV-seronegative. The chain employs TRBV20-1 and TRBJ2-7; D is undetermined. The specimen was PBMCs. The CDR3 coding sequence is TGCAGTGCTAGAGACGTCTACGAGCAGTACTTC. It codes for CSARDVYEQYF.